These T cell receptor beta chains were read from a single sample in a study of radiotherapy plus CTLA-4 blockade in lung cancer. The repertoire was sequenced with immunoSEQ multiplex PCR; TCRdb's copy has only in-frame clones and lacks some. The sample consists of 90,000 or so clones, about four fifths of them appearing once. This specimen consisted of peripheral blood, obtained from a patient treated with radiotherapy plus ipilimumab. These receptors all stem from a human donor with non-small cell lung cancer who had stable disease on radiotherapy plus ipilimumab. Both conserved end residues are part of each CDR3.

CDR3aa	v_gene	j_gene
CSVANIGEKLFF	TRBV29-1	TRBJ1-4
CASSTTQGQGEKLFF	TRBV11-2	TRBJ1-4
CASSLGLAGVDEQFF	TRBV5-1	TRBJ2-1
CASSLGGGYNEKLFF	TRBV5-1	TRBJ1-4
CASFSGPGEKLFF	TRBV18	TRBJ1-4
CASSLGGGTEAFF	TRBV13	TRBJ1-1
CASSLNTGTSSQETQYF	TRBV5-1	TRBJ2-5
CASRVQGTIYEQYF	TRBV28	TRBJ2-7
CASRRTGYGYTF	TRBV9	TRBJ1-2
CASTGQGAYGYTF	TRBV27	TRBJ1-2
CATGTRTGGTGELFF	TRBV6-5	TRBJ2-2
CASSPTVQGEEQFF	TRBV5-1	TRBJ2-1
CASSEVWTGNQPQHF	TRBV6-1	TRBJ1-5
CASSLSYNEQFF	TRBV9	TRBJ2-1
CASTPPYSGNTIYF	TRBV19	TRBJ1-3
CASSYSPGQGTQFF	TRBV6-5	TRBJ2-1
CASSGGLYGYTF	TRBV5-5	TRBJ1-2
CASSILTGMNTEAFF	TRBV19	TRBJ1-1
CASSPSGGRTDTQYF	TRBV6-6	TRBJ2-3
CASSIVEGTEAFF	TRBV19	TRBJ1-1
CASSTGTSGRPAYEQYF	TRBV28	TRBJ2-7
CASRSGAEFYGYTF	TRBV5-4	TRBJ1-2
CASSPPGQASMSYGYTF	TRBV2	TRBJ1-2
CASSQDLGQGAYEQYF	TRBV4-1	TRBJ2-7
CASRDPRRGKDTQYF	TRBV6-5	TRBJ2-5
CASSPKRDRGKKLFF	TRBV5-6	TRBJ1-4
CASSRQGAGVNQPQHF	TRBV19	TRBJ1-5
CASSFGQSYEQYF	TRBV5-1	TRBJ2-7
CALKRGAYGYTF	TRBV28	TRBJ1-2
CASSPKDRGNTEAFF	TRBV5-1	TRBJ1-1
CASSLEGERYSPLHF	TRBV5-1	TRBJ1-6
CASSLDRGYEQFF	TRBV7-2	TRBJ2-1
CASSVAGTGGRGGYTF	TRBV9	TRBJ1-2
CASSSRRTGPNQPQHF	TRBV2	TRBJ1-5
CASSPGFQRNTEAFF	TRBV9	TRBJ1-1
CASSEDRGRVGQPQHF	TRBV28	TRBJ1-5
CSVEAIYNEQFF	TRBV29-1	TRBJ2-1
CASGLVTGGSTEAFF	TRBV12-5	TRBJ1-1
CASKGGGVVTQYF	TRBV28	TRBJ2-3
CAKIADSSYEQYF	TRBV7-6	TRBJ2-7
CASSEDISGANVLTF	TRBV2	TRBJ2-6
CASIPGTADTQYF	TRBV2	TRBJ2-3
CASSRDWDTDTQYF	TRBV7-9	TRBJ2-3
CASSLTSPLHF	TRBV27	TRBJ1-6
CASSDEGVYEQYF	TRBV6-1	TRBJ2-7
CASSLSLGQPQHF	TRBV27	TRBJ1-5
CAVLTVGGTEAFF	TRBV6-5	TRBJ1-1
CASSVASGQGFLYF	TRBV9	TRBJ2-7
CASSLGEETQYF	TRBV7-8	TRBJ2-5
CASRDTAGQAGNTIYF	TRBV19	TRBJ1-3